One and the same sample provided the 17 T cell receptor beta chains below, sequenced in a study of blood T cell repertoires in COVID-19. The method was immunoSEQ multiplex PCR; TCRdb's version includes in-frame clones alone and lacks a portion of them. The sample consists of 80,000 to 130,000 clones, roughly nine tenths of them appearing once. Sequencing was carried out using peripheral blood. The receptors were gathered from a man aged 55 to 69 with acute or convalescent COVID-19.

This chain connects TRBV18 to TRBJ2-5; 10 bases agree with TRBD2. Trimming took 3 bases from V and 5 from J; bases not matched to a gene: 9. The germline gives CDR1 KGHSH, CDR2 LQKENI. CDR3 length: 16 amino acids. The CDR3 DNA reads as TGTGCCAGCTCACCGCGGACTAGCGGAGGAGGGGAGACCCAGTACTTC. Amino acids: CASSPRTSGGGETQYF.

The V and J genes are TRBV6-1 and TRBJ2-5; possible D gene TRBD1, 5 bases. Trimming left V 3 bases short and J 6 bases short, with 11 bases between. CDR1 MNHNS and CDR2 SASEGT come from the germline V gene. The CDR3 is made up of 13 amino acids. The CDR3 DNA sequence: TGTGCCAGCAGTGAGGATCAGGGTCAGACCCAGTACTTC. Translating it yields CASSEDQGQTQYF.

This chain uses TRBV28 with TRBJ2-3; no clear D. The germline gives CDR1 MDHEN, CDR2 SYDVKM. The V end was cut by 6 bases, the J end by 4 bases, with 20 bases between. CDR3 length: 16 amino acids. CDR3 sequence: CASSRSYRVGADTQYF. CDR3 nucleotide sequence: TGTGCCAGCAGCCGCTCTTATCGGGTAGGCGCAGATACGCAGTATTTT.

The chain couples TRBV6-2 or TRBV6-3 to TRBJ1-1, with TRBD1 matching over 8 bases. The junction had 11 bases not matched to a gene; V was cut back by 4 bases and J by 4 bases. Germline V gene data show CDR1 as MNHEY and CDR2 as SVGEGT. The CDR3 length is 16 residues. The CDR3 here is CASSSTPGQASTEAFF. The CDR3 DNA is TGTGCCAGCAGTTCTACACCGGGACAGGCCAGCACTGAAGCTTTCTTT.

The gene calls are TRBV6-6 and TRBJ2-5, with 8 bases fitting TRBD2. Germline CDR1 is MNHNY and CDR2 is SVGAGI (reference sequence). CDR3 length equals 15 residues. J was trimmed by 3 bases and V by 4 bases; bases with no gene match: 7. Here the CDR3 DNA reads TGTGCCAGCAGTTTCCGGGGGGGGCGGGAAGAGACCCAGTACTTC. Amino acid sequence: CASSFRGGREETQYF.

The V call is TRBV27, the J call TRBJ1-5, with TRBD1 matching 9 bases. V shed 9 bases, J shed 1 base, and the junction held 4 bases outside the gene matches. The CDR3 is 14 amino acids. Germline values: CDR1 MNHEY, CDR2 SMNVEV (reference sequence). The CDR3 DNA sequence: TGTGCCAGTAGACAGGGGGGAAGCAATCAGCCCCAGCATTTT. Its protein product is CASRQGGSNQPQHF.

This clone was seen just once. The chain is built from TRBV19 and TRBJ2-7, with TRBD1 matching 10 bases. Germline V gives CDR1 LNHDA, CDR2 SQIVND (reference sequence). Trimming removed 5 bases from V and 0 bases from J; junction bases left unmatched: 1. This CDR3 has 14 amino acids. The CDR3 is CASSRTGGSYEQYF. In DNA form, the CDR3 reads TGTGCCAGTAGTCGGACAGGGGGCTCCTACGAGCAGTACTTC.

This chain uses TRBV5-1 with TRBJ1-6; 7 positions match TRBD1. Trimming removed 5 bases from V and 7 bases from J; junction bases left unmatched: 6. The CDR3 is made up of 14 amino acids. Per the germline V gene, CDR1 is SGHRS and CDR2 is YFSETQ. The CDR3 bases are TGCGCCAGCAGTCGCGACAGGGACAATTCACCCCTCCACTTT. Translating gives CASSRDRDNSPLHF.

CDR3 in DNA: TGTGCCACCAGTGATTTCGGGCGGGGGAGAGACGGTGAGCAGTTCTTC. Translated, it gives CATSDFGRGRDGEQFF. This sequence joins TRBV24-1 and TRBJ2-1; 7 bases are a match to TRBD2. V trimming: 1 base; J trimming: 9 bases; junction bases outside the gene matches: 11. Germline V lookup: CDR1 KGHDR, CDR2 SFDVKD. There are 16 residues in the CDR3.

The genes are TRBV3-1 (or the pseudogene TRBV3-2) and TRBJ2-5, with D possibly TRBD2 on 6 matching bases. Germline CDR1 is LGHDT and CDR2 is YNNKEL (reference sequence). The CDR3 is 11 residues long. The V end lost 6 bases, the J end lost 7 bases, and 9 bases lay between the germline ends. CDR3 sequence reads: CASSLGGTQYF. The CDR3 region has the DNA TGTGCCAGCAGTCTCGGGGGGACCCAGTACTTC.

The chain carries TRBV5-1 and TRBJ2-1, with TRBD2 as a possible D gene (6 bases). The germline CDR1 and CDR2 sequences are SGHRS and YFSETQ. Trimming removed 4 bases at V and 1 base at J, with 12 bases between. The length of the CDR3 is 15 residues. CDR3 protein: CASSVRDLSYNEQFF. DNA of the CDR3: TGCGCCAGCAGCGTCCGGGACTTGTCCTACAATGAGCAGTTCTTC. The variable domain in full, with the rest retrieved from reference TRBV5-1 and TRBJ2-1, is KAGVTQTPRYLIKTRGQQVTLSCSPISGHRSVSWYQQTPGQGLQFLFEYFSETQRNKGNFPGRFSGRQFSNSRSEMNVSTLELGDSALYLCASSVRDLSYNEQFFGPGTRLTVL.

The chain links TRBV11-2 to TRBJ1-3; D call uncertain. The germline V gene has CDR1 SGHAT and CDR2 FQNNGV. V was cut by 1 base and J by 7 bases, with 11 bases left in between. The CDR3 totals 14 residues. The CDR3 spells CASSLVGRDNTIYF. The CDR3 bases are TGTGCCAGCAGCTTAGTAGGGCGGGATAACACCATATATTTT.

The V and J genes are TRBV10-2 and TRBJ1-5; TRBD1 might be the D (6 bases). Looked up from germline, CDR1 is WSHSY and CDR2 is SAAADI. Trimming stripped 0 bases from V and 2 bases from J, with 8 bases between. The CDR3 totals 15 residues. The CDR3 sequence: CASSESYRGNQPQHF. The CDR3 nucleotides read TGCGCCAGCAGTGAGTCCTACAGGGGCAATCAGCCCCAGCATTTT.

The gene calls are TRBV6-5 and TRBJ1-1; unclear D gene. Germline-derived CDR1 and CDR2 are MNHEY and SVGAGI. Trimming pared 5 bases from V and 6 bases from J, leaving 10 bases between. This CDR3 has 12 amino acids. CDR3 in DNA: TGTGCCAGCAGTAAGAACCGGGCTGAAGCTTTCTTT. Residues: CASSKNRAEAFF.

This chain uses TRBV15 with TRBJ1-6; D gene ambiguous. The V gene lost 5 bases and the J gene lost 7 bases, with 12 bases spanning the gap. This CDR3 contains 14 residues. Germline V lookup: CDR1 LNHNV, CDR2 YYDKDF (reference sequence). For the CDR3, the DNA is TGTGCCACCAGCTCACGGGAATTGAATTCACCCCTCCACTTT. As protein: CATSSRELNSPLHF.

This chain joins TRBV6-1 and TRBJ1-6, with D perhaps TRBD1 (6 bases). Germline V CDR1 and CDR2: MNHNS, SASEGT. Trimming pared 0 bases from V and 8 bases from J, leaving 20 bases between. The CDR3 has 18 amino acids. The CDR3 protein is CASSEALVRGTFDSPLHF. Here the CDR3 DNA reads TGTGCCAGCAGTGAAGCGCTGGTCAGGGGTACGTTTGATTCACCCCTCCACTTT.

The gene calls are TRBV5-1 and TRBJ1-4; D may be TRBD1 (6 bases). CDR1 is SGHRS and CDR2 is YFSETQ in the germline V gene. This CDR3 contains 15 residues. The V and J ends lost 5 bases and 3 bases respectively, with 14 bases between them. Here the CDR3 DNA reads TGCGCCAGCAGGGGGCAGGGGCTTGCTAATGAAAAACTGTTTTTT. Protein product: CASRGQGLANEKLFF.